Below are 30 T cell receptor beta chains sequenced from a single sample in a study of identical twins. TCRdb processed the 5' RACE reads anew with MiXCR; each CDR3 protein has one entry. The repertoire holds 600,000 to 800,000 distinct CDR3 sequences, with around 21% as singletons. This sample was also put to use in a study of T cells expressing NK-cell markers.

Input material: PBMCs. These receptors were obtained from a woman aged 18-29 years in good health.

This clonotype was seen a handful of times. J is TRBJ2-5 and V is TRBV5-1, with D possibly being TRBD1 (5 bases). Germline-derived CDR1 and CDR2 are SGHRS and YFSETQ. V lost 1 base, J lost 0 bases, and 10 bases lay in between. The CDR3 covers 15 residues. CDR3 residues: CASSLTGVYQETQYF. CDR3 coding DNA: TGCGCCAGCAGCTTGACAGGAGTGTACCAAGAGACCCAGTACTTC.

The rearrangement uses TRBV6-2 or TRBV6-3 and TRBJ2-7; no clear D gene. Germline lookup yields CDR1 MNHEY and CDR2 SVGEGT. The germline V and J ends were trimmed by 5 bases and 5 bases, with 22 bases remaining between them. The CDR3 consists of 16 residues. CDR3: CASSLPRPANPHEQYF. CDR3 sequence (DNA): TGTGCCAGCAGTCTCCCTAGACCTGCGAACCCCCACGAGCAGTACTTC.

This clonotype was seen at least ten times. This rearrangement joins TRBV12-3 or TRBV12-4 to TRBJ2-1; 7 bases map to TRBD2. V lost 5 bases to trimming and J lost 3 bases; unmatched junction nucleotides: 7. This CDR3 is built from 15 residues. The CDR3 DNA follows: TGTGCCAGCAGTCTCGGGGGGAACTACTACAATGAGCAGTTCTTC. Protein: CASSLGGNYYNEQFF.

CDR3 in amino acids: CSVGYGDSPLHF. The CDR3 coding sequence is TGCAGCGTTGGGTATGGGGATTCACCCCTCCACTTT. The V and J genes are TRBV29-1 and TRBJ1-6; no firm D call. The CDR3 totals 12 residues. Germline-derived CDR1 and CDR2 are SQVTM and ANQGSEA. Trimming stripped 4 bases from V and 8 bases from J, with 9 bases between.

This clonotype has just a few counts. The chain links TRBV11-2 to TRBJ2-5; 7 bases are a match to TRBD2. In germline, CDR1 is SGHAT, CDR2 FQNNGV. V trimming: 2 bases; J trimming: 1 base; junction bases outside the gene matches: 10. The CDR3 is made up of 17 amino acids. Here the CDR3 reads CASSLYRTRPIQETQYF. The CDR3 nucleotides read TGTGCCAGCAGCTTATATCGGACTAGGCCCATCCAAGAGACCCAGTACTTC.

This chain links TRBV20-1 with TRBJ2-1; 7 bases match TRBD2. CDR3 length: 13 residues. V lost 5 bases, J lost 10 bases, and 11 bases stayed unmatched. In germline, CDR1 is DFQATT, CDR2 SNEGSKA (reference sequence). The CDR3 protein is CSAPTHGAGEQFF. CDR3 DNA: TGCAGTGCTCCAACCCATGGAGCGGGGGAGCAGTTCTTC.

The genes are TRBV4-2 and TRBJ2-3; no definite D call. The CDR3 covers 14 residues. Trimming left V 2 bases short and J 5 bases short, with 11 bases between. Per germline, CDR1 LGHNA and CDR2 YNFKEQ. CDR3 loop: CASSQNRRRDTQYF. CDR3 sequence (DNA): TGTGCCAGCAGCCAAAATAGAAGACGAGATACGCAGTATTTT.

The CDR3, as DNA: TGTGCCAGCAGCTCGGTAACGGGACCCGGGGAGCTGTTTTTT. It translates to CASSSVTGPGELFF. The chain recombines TRBV7-2 with TRBJ2-2, with D tentatively TRBD1 or TRBD2 (5 bases each). CDR3 length: 14 amino acids. Between the trimmed V and J ends, which lost 4 bases and 6 bases, there was a span of 12 bases. Germline V gene sequence: CDR1 SGHTA, CDR2 FQGNSA.

The table lists this clonotype with a few counts. The chain couples TRBV5-1 to TRBJ2-7; 9 bases are shared with TRBD1. With 4 bases clipped from V and 7 bases from J, the junction kept 6 bases outside the gene matches. The CDR3 is made up of 13 amino acids. Germline CDR1 is SGHRS and CDR2 is YFSETQ. The CDR3 reads CASSGDRVGEQYF. The CDR3 DNA reads as TGCGCCAGCAGCGGGGACAGGGTAGGGGAGCAGTACTTC.

The V call is TRBV20-1, the J call TRBJ2-3; no definite D call. The CDR3 length is 13 residues. The V end lost 2 bases, the J end lost 4 bases, and 10 bases lay between the germline ends. Germline CDR1 reads DFQATT; CDR2 reads SNEGSKA (reference sequence). CDR3 sequence reads: CSARLSRADTQYF. CDR3 bases: TGCAGTGCTAGACTTTCCCGCGCAGATACGCAGTATTTT.

This clonotype was picked up a small number of times. The chain recombines TRBV24-1 with TRBJ2-1; 10 positions agree with TRBD2. CDR3 length: 16 amino acids. J lost 6 bases, V lost 4 bases, and 8 bases had no gene match. Germline V gene sequence: CDR1 KGHDR, CDR2 SFDVKD. The DNA for the CDR3 is TGTGCCACCAGTGACACATCTAGCGGGAGAAGCAATGAGCAGTTCTTC. It encodes CATSDTSSGRSNEQFF.

The chain couples TRBV30 to TRBJ2-1; 11 bases align to TRBD2. The CDR3 has 14 residues. V lost 4 bases, J lost 12 bases, and 11 bases stayed unmatched. CDR1 is GTSNPN and CDR2 is SVGIG in the germline V gene (reference sequence). Here the CDR3 reads CAWTPATSGITQFF. The CDR3 nucleotides read TGTGCCTGGACCCCGGCGACTAGCGGGATAACGCAGTTCTTC.

The chain recombines TRBV12-3 or TRBV12-4 with TRBJ2-7; D gene uncertain. The CDR3 has 12 residues. Trimming removed 6 bases at V and 4 bases at J, with 10 bases between. CDR3 amino acids: CASSSAVYEQYF. The CDR3 DNA reads TGTGCCAGCAGCTCCGCCGTATACGAGCAGTACTTC.

This clonotype was counted many times. The gene calls are TRBV7-9 and TRBJ1-2, with D unclear. V lost 3 bases and J 2 bases, leaving 7 bases between the germline ends. Germline loops: CDR1 SEHNR, CDR2 FQNEAQ (reference sequence). The CDR3 totals 13 residues. The CDR3 here is CASSLSPNYGYTF. CDR3 in DNA: TGTGCCAGCAGCTTGTCCCCCAACTATGGCTACACCTTC. Supplemented by reference TRBV7-9 and TRBJ1-2, the full variable domain reads DTGVSQNPRHKITKRGQNVTFRCDPISEHNRLYWYRQTLGQGPEFLTYFQNEAQLEKSRLLSDRFSAERPKGSFSTLEIQRTEQGDSAMYLCASSLSPNYGYTFGSGTRLTVV.

This clonotype was counted between two and nine times. This chain joins TRBV6-1 and TRBJ2-5, with TRBD2 matching 11 bases. V was clipped by 6 bases and J by 4 bases; unmatched bases: 10. This CDR3 is 16 amino acids long. Germline CDR1 and CDR2: MNHNS and SASEGT. CDR3 sequence: CASRSIAGGRRETQYF. The CDR3 nucleotides read TGTGCCAGCAGATCGATAGCGGGGGGGCGGAGAGAGACCCAGTACTTC.

This clonotype was picked up a small number of times. The chain has TRBV5-1 and TRBJ2-1; D might be TRBD1 or TRBD2, each matching 5 bases. The germline gives CDR1 SGHRS, CDR2 YFSETQ. The CDR3 sequence is 15 residues long. V gave up 0 bases and J gave up 9 bases, with 16 bases separating them. Here the CDR3 reads CASSLAVGAGSEQFF. The CDR3 coding sequence is TGCGCCAGCAGCTTGGCCGTAGGGGCGGGCAGTGAGCAGTTCTTC.

The rearrangement uses TRBV6-5 and TRBJ2-7; maybe TRBD1 (5 bases). V was trimmed by 2 bases and J by 3 bases, leaving 11 bases between them. CDR1 and CDR2 from the germline V gene are MNHEY and SVGAGI. CDR3 size: 14 residues. CDR3 sequence reads: CASSYRITGYEQYF. DNA of the CDR3: TGTGCCAGCAGTTACAGAATCACAGGCTACGAGCAGTACTTC.

This clonotype was counted at least ten times. The CDR3 reads CASSPRGTNYGYTF. CDR3 sequence (DNA): TGCGCCAGCAGCCCCCGAGGTACTAACTATGGCTACACCTTC. The chain combines TRBV5-1 with TRBJ1-2, with D hard to call. V lost 4 bases to trimming and J lost 0 bases, with 10 bases between them. The CDR3 is 14 amino acids. Germline assignment: CDR1 SGHRS and CDR2 YFSETQ.

This clonotype was counted a few times. This chain uses TRBV30 with TRBJ2-3; 11 bases line up with TRBD2. Germline-derived CDR1 and CDR2 are GTSNPN and SVGIG (reference sequence). After removal of 6 bases from V and 5 bases from J, the junction contained 7 bases not matched to a gene. The CDR3 consists of 14 residues. The DNA for the CDR3 is TGTGCCTGCTCACTAGCGGGAGTTAGAGATACGCAGTATTTT. This encodes CACSLAGVRDTQYF.

The rearrangement uses TRBV7-2 and TRBJ2-7; 8 positions match TRBD2. The CDR3 is 14 residues long. Germline V gene lookup returns CDR1 SGHTA and CDR2 FQGNSA. The J segment lost 5 bases and the V segment lost 5 bases, leaving 8 bases of the junction unmatched. CDR3 bases: TGTGCCAGCAGCCCCCGGACTAGCATCAACGAGCAGTACTTC. This gives the protein CASSPRTSINEQYF.

A few counts support this clonotype. The chain joins TRBV4-1 to TRBJ2-3, with TRBD2 matching over 11 bases. With V trimmed by 0 bases and J by 6 bases, 5 bases remained unmatched. CDR1 is MGHRA and CDR2 is YSYEKL in the germline V gene. The CDR3 has 16 amino acids. The chain's CDR3 is CASSQDEASGGDTQYF. CDR3 DNA sequence: TGCGCCAGCAGCCAAGATGAGGCTAGCGGGGGGGATACGCAGTATTTT.

This chain joins TRBV20-1 and TRBJ2-3; 13 bases map to TRBD2. CDR1 is DFQATT, CDR2 SNEGSKA, per germline (reference sequence). The CDR3 extends over 13 amino acids. The CDR3 is CRATSGGEDTQYF. The CDR3 DNA follows: TGCAGAGCAACTAGCGGGGGGGAAGATACGCAGTATTTT.

The chain combines TRBV18 with TRBJ2-3; the D gene is possibly TRBD2 (6 bases). V was trimmed by 0 bases and J by 6 bases, leaving 10 bases between them. The germline V gene has CDR1 KGHSH and CDR2 LQKENI. The CDR3 length is 14 residues. The DNA for the CDR3 is TGTGCCAGCTCACCACCGGGGGGATCGGATACGCAGTATTTT. This sequence encodes CASSPPGGSDTQYF.

V and J are TRBV15 and TRBJ1-6, with D uncertain. The CDR3 runs to 13 residues. Germline V gene data show CDR1 as LNHNV and CDR2 as YYDKDF (reference sequence). Trimming removed 4 bases at V and 14 bases at J, with 15 bases between. The CDR3 DNA sequence: TGTGCCACCAGCATGGTACGACCGGGGACCCTCCACTTT. It specifies CATSMVRPGTLHF.

This chain connects TRBV6-2 or TRBV6-3 to TRBJ2-7; D is perhaps TRBD2 (5 bases). CDR1 and CDR2 from the germline V gene are MNHEY and SVGEGT. The CDR3 covers 14 residues. The V end was cut by 2 bases, the J end by 2 bases, with 10 bases between. CDR3 sequence: CASSYGSPPYEQYF. The CDR3 bases are TGTGCCAGCAGTTACGGGAGCCCCCCCTACGAGCAGTACTTC.

This clonotype was seen more than once but under ten times. J is TRBJ2-1 and V is TRBV5-1, with TRBD2 matching 9 bases. Germline V gives CDR1 SGHRS, CDR2 YFSETQ. V trimming: 2 bases; J trimming: 6 bases; junction bases outside the gene matches: 6. This CDR3 has 15 residues. In nucleotides, the CDR3 is TGCGCCAGCAGCTTCAGACTAGCGGAGGCCAATGAGCAGTTCTTC. Its protein is CASSFRLAEANEQFF.

This chain connects TRBV20-1 to TRBJ2-1; a weak D match, TRBD2 (5 bases). CDR3 size: 13 residues. Germline V gene lookup returns CDR1 DFQATT and CDR2 SNEGSKA (reference sequence). V was clipped by 4 bases and J by 8 bases, with 15 bases between them. CDR3: CSATRLALDEQFF. The CDR3 region has the DNA TGCAGTGCTACACGGCTAGCTCTCGATGAGCAGTTCTTC.

The V call is TRBV18, the J call TRBJ2-1; 9 nucleotides agree with TRBD2. Germline V gene lookup returns CDR1 KGHSH and CDR2 LQKENI. The CDR3 consists of 14 residues. V shed 4 bases, J shed 7 bases, and the junction held 5 bases outside the gene matches. The CDR3 sequence is CASSRSGSVNEQFF. Written as DNA, the CDR3 is TGTGCCAGCTCACGTAGCGGGAGTGTGAATGAGCAGTTCTTC.

V usage is TRBV7-2 and J usage is TRBJ1-5; 11 bases align to TRBD1. This CDR3 contains 15 residues. Germline V gene lookup returns CDR1 SGHTA and CDR2 FQGNSA. J gave up 6 bases and V 4 bases, and 5 bases lay outside the gene matches. CDR3 nucleotides: TGTGCCAGCAGCTGGACAGGGGGCTTTGGTCAGCCCCAGCATTTT. This translates into CASSWTGGFGQPQHF.

This clonotype has a handful of counts. The rearrangement joins TRBV11-2 to TRBJ2-1; the D is unclear. The length of the CDR3 is 15 residues. The V gene lost 3 bases and the J gene lost 4 bases, with 13 bases spanning the gap. CDR1 and CDR2 from the germline V gene are SGHAT and FQNNGV. The CDR3 loop is CASSFEPGSYNEQFF. CDR3 DNA: TGTGCCAGCAGCTTTGAGCCCGGGTCATACAATGAGCAGTTCTTC.